This TCR beta chain came from a study of cytotoxic CD8 clonotypes in ibrutinib-treated CLL. This clone appeared a single time. The CDR3 extends over 15 amino acids. CDR1 is SGDLS, CDR2 YYNGEE, per germline. V was pared by 4 bases and J by 0 bases, with 5 bases of the junction left unmatched. This table comes from immunoSEQ multiplex PCR, and its TCRdb copy is limited to in-frame clones, with some not included. The sample contains approximately 120,000 clones, roughly 60% of which appear only once. The genes are TRBV9 and TRBJ2-3; 7 nucleotides align to TRBD2. This clonotype was sampled from a human donor with chronic lymphocytic leukemia. The source material was PBMCs, sampled after 24 months of ibrutinib treatment. CDR3 sequence: CASSLSGSSTDTQYF. The CDR3 DNA reads as TGTGCCAGCAGCCTTAGCGGGTCCAGCACAGATACGCAGTATTTT.